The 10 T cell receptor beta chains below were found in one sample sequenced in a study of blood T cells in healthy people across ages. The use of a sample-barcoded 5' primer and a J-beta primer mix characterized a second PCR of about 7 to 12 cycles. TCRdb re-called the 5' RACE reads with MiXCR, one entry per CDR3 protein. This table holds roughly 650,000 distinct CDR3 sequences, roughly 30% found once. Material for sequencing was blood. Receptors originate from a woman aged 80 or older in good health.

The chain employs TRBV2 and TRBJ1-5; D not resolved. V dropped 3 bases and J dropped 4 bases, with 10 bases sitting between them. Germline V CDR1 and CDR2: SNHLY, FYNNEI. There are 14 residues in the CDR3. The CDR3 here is CASSEPPANQPQHF. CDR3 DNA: TGTGCCAGCAGTGAGCCCCCGGCAAATCAGCCCCAGCATTTT.

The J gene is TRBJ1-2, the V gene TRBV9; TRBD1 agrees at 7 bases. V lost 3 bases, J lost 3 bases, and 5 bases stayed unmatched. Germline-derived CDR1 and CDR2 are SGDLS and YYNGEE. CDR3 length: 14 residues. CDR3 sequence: CASSDRGEDYGYTF. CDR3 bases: TGTGCCAGCAGCGACAGGGGAGAGGACTATGGCTACACCTTC.

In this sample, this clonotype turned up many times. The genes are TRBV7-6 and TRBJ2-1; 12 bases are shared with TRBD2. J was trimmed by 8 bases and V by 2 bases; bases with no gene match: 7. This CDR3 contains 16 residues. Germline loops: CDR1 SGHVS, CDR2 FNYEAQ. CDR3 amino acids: CASSLLLAGGQDEQFF. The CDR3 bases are TGTGCCAGCAGCTTATTGCTAGCGGGGGGGCAGGATGAGCAGTTCTTC.

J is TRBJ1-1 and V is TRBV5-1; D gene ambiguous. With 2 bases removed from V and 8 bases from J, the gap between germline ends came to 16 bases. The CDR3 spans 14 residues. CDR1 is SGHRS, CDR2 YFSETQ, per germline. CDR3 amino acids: CASSLESQEQEAFF. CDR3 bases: TGCGCCAGCAGCTTAGAAAGCCAAGAACAGGAAGCTTTCTTT.

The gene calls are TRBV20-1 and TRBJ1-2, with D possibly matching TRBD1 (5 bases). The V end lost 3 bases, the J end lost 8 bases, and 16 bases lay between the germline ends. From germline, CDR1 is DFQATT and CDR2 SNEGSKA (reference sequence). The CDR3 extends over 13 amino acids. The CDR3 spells CSASGQGRAGYTF. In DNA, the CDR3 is TGCAGTGCTAGCGGGCAGGGTCGTGCGGGCTACACCTTC.

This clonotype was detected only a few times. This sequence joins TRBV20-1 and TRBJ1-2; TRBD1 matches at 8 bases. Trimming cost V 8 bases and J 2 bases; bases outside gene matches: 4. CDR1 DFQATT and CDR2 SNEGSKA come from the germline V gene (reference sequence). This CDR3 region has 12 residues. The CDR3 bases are TGCAGTCGGTACAGGGGGAACTATGGCTACACCTTC. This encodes CSRYRGNYGYTF.

The CDR3 DNA follows: TGTGCCAGCAGTGTTCAGGGGGCGGACACTGAAGCTTTCTTT. Amino acid sequence: CASSVQGADTEAFF. This chain joins TRBV6-1 and TRBJ1-1; TRBD1 matches 8 bases. The CDR3 runs 14 residues. The V and J ends lost 4 bases and 3 bases, in that order; junction bases with no gene match: 4. Looked up from germline, CDR1 is MNHNS and CDR2 is SASEGT.

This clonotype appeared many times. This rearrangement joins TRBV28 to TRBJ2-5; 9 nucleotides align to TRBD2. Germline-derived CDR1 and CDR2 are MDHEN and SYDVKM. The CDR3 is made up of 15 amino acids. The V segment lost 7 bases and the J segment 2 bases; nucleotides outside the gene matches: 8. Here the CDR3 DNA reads TGTGCCAGCAAGGGTTCTAGCGGGGCACAAGAGACCCAGTACTTC. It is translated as CASKGSSGAQETQYF.

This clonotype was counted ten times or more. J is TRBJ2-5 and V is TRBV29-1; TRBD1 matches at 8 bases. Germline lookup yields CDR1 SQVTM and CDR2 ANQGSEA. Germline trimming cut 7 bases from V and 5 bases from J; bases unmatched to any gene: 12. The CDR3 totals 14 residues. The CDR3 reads CSADSPGGLETQYF. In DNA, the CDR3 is TGCAGCGCTGATAGCCCAGGGGGCCTGGAGACCCAGTACTTC.

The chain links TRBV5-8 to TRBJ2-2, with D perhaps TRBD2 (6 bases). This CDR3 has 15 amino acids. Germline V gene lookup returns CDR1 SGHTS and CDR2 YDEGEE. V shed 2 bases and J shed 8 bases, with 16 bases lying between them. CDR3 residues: CASSLIQRATGELFF. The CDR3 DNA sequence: TGTGCCAGCAGCTTAATTCAGCGGGCAACGGGGGAGCTGTTTTTT.